The source of this T cell receptor (beta chain) is a study of T cells in tuberculosis. The study's findings and limits: Active tuberculosis TCR-alpha repertoires lay closer to GMM-specific TCRs than IGRA-negative controls, suggesting clonal expansion. A GMM-specific repertoire classifier reached about 90% accuracy, AUROC approximately 0.9.

Comments on this clone: The antigen is undetermined.

Data came from immunoSEQ multiplex PCR; TCRdb stores just in-frame clones and leaves some out. This sample yields about 23,000 clones, of which 95% to 96% are seen a single time; almost 9.5% belongs to the top ten. Sample: PBMCs. This TCR came from a donor under 30 with latent tuberculosis or without tuberculosis infection.

CDR3 loop: CASSPAQRGESLNYGYTF. As DNA, the CDR3 is TGTGCCAGCTCACCAGCTCAAAGGGGCGAATCCCTTAACTATGGCTACACCTTC. The gene calls are TRBV18 and TRBJ1-2, with D possibly matching TRBD1 (5 bases). This CDR3 comprises 18 residues. Germline V gene sequence: CDR1 KGHSH, CDR2 LQKENI. Trimming removed 2 bases at V and 1 base at J, with 20 bases between.